This TCR beta chain stems from a study of radiotherapy plus CTLA-4 blockade in lung cancer. The data were produced by immunoSEQ multiplex PCR, yet TCRdb's version contains in-frame clones alone and is incomplete. The profile covers roughly 50,000 clones, with 70% to 80% appearing a single time and roughly 10% taken by the ten largest. This sequence originates from a human donor with non-small cell lung cancer who had stable disease on radiotherapy plus ipilimumab. The source was peripheral blood, collected from a patient treated with radiotherapy plus ipilimumab.

The CDR3 reads CASSQTEQGNTGELFF. The DNA for the CDR3 is TGTGCCAGCTCACAAACAGAGCAGGGGAACACCGGGGAGCTGTTTTTT. The V gene is TRBV18, the J gene TRBJ2-2; possibly TRBD1 for D (5 bases). This CDR3 has 16 amino acids. V was trimmed by 4 bases and J by 1 base, leaving 13 bases between them. The germline V gene has CDR1 KGHSH and CDR2 LQKENI.